This T cell receptor (beta chain) was obtained from a study of T cells in Graves' hyperthyroidism and ophthalmopathy. Findings and caveats of the study: Progression to ophthalmopathy was predicted a median of approximately seven months early. Classification by a 13 V-J model distinguished ophthalmopathy from stable hyperthyroidism. Blood also showed most of the thyroid clonotypes that were expanded above 0.001.

It was RNA transcripts that yielded the amplified TCR beta CDR3 regions. When the TCR CDR3 underwent first-round RT-PCR, the HTBI primer set was used. MiXCR was run by TCRdb on the multiplex PCR reads, yielding one entry per CDR3 protein. The repertoire holds around 600,000 distinct CDR3 sequences, with over 12% as singletons. Fresh peripheral blood, around 10 ml of it, supplied the PBMCs. This clonotype was seen at least ten times. Its matching antigen is unknown. V dropped 0 bases and J dropped 4 bases, with 13 bases sitting between them. The CDR3 is 14 amino acids. Germline V gene data show CDR1 as SQVTM and CDR2 as ANQGSEA.

The sequenced material came from blood. The V and J genes are TRBV29-1 and TRBJ2-7; TRBD2 might be the D (5 bases). This clonotype originated in a woman aged 18-29 years with Graves' ophthalmopathy. The CDR3 DNA reads as TGCAGCGTTGAAGATCTTCCGGGATCTTACGAGCAGTACTTC. This codes for CSVEDLPGSYEQYF.